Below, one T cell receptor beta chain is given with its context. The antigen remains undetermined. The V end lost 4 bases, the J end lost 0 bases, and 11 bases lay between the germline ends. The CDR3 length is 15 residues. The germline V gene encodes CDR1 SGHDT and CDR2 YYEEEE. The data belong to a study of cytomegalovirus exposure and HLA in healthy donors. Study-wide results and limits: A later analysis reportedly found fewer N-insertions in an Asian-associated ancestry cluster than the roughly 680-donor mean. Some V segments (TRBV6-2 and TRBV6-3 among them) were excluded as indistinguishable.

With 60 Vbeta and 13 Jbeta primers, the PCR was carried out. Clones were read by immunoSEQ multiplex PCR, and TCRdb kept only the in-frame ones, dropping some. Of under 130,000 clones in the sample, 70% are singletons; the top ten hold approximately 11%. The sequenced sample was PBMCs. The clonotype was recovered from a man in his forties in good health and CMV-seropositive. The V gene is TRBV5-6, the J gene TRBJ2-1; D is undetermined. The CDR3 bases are TGTGCCAGCAGCCTCGACTGGAGCTCCTACAATGAGCAGTTCTTC. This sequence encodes CASSLDWSSYNEQFF.